The 10 T cell receptor beta chains given below trace back to one sample, sequenced in a study of T cells after yellow fever vaccination. TCRdb ran MiXCR on the 5' RACE reads and lists one entry per CDR3 protein. The sample holds some 390,000 distinct CDR3 sequences, over 5% seen once. The sequences come from PBMCs, collected 5 days after the yellow fever booster vaccination. The receptors were sampled from a man aged 25-40 years who received the YFV17D yellow fever vaccine.

J is TRBJ1-1 and V is TRBV30, with no clear D. This CDR3 is built from 12 residues. Trimming pared 3 bases from V and 0 bases from J, leaving 5 bases between. Per the germline V gene, CDR1 is GTSNPN and CDR2 is SVGIG (reference sequence). DNA of the CDR3: TGTGCCTGGAGCACGCTGAACACTGAAGCTTTCTTT. This translates into CAWSTLNTEAFF. The full variable domain, with the rest looked up from reference TRBV30 and TRBJ1-1, is SQTIHQWPATLVQPVGSPLSLECTVEGTSNPNLYWYRQAAGRGLQLLFYSVGIGQISSEVPQNLSASRPQDRQFILSSKKLLLSDSGFYLCAWSTLNTEAFFGQGTRLTVV.

The V gene is TRBV5-6, the J gene TRBJ1-5; 9 bases fit TRBD1. Germline values: CDR1 SGHDT, CDR2 YYEEEE. The CDR3 is made up of 17 amino acids. Trimming at V came to 4 bases and at J to 0 bases, leaving 8 bases not matched to a gene. Here the CDR3 DNA reads TGTGCCAGCAGCGTCGGGACAGGGCACGGTAGCAATCAGCCCCAGCATTTT. Its protein product is CASSVGTGHGSNQPQHF.

CDR3 protein: CASSVDAGGVYEQYF. The DNA of the CDR3 is TGTGCCAGCAGCGTAGATGCGGGTGGGGTCTACGAGCAGTACTTC. V usage is TRBV9 and J usage is TRBJ2-7; tentatively, D is TRBD2 (5 bases). Germline-derived CDR1 and CDR2 are SGDLS and YYNGEE. Trimming stripped 0 bases from V and 3 bases from J, with 13 bases between. CDR3 length: 15 amino acids.

This clonotype was seen repeatedly, ten times or more. This rearrangement joins TRBV7-9 to TRBJ1-1, with D possibly being TRBD1 (6 bases). With 1 base removed from V and 1 base from J, the gap between germline ends came to 16 bases. This CDR3 is 17 amino acids long. Germline-derived CDR1 and CDR2 are SEHNR and FQNEAQ (reference sequence). The CDR3 DNA follows: TGTGCCAGCAGCTTAGTCGGCGGTCAGGGGCGGAACACTGAAGCTTTCTTT. It translates to CASSLVGGQGRNTEAFF.

This clonotype was picked up a small number of times. V is TRBV18 and J is TRBJ2-1; D might be TRBD2 (5 bases). Germline CDR1 and CDR2: KGHSH and LQKENI. The V and J ends lost 0 bases and 3 bases respectively, with 15 bases between them. The CDR3 runs to 17 residues. The CDR3 sequence: CASSPPVAKGGYNEQFF. The CDR3 DNA follows: TGTGCCAGCTCACCACCTGTAGCGAAGGGCGGCTACAATGAGCAGTTCTTC.

This rearrangement joins TRBV5-1 to TRBJ1-1, with a possible D match to TRBD1 (6 bases). This CDR3 comprises 15 residues. The germline V and J ends were trimmed by 0 bases and 5 bases, with 14 bases remaining between them. Germline CDR1 reads SGHRS; CDR2 reads YFSETQ. The CDR3 coding sequence is TGCGCCAGCAGCTTGGGGAAGGGGGGTCGGACTGAAGCTTTCTTT. It is translated as CASSLGKGGRTEAFF.

This clonotype was seen more than once but under ten times. This chain links TRBV12-5 with TRBJ2-3; 8 positions match TRBD1. V was clipped by 7 bases and J by 1 base; unmatched bases: 4. CDR3 length: 14 amino acids. Germline V gene lookup returns CDR1 LGHNT and CDR2 FRNRAP. CDR3 sequence reads: CASAQGAGTDTQYF. In nucleotides, the CDR3 is TGTGCTAGTGCCCAGGGGGCTGGCACAGATACGCAGTATTTT.

This clonotype has at least ten counts. The chain is built from TRBV6-2 or TRBV6-3 and TRBJ2-3; 7 nucleotides match TRBD2. Losses at the gene ends were 0 bases for V and 0 bases for J; bases not matched to a gene: 6. CDR1 MNHEY and CDR2 SVGEGT come from the germline V gene. The CDR3 is 17 residues long. CDR3 nucleotides: TGTGCCAGCAGTTACTCGATCAGCGGGAAAAGCACAGATACGCAGTATTTT. Translated, it gives CASSYSISGKSTDTQYF.

This clonotype was counted ten times or more. The chain carries TRBV5-1 and TRBJ2-1; D is unresolved. This CDR3 contains 14 residues. Germline loops: CDR1 SGHRS, CDR2 YFSETQ. V lost 8 bases and J lost 0, with 12 bases in between. The CDR3 DNA is TGCGCCAGTCACGGTTCGAGCTCCTACAATGAGCAGTTCTTC. Protein product: CASHGSSSYNEQFF. Looking up the rest from reference TRBV5-1 and TRBJ2-1 gives the full variable domain: KAGVTQTPRYLIKTRGQQVTLSCSPISGHRSVSWYQQTPGQGLQFLFEYFSETQRNKGNFPGRFSGRQFSNSRSEMNVSTLELGDSALYLCASHGSSSYNEQFFGPGTRLTVL.

This clonotype was seen at least ten times. The chain joins TRBV7-9 to TRBJ2-7, with TRBD2 matching over 7 bases. J was trimmed by 4 bases and V by 5 bases; bases with no gene match: 14. Germline V lookup: CDR1 SEHNR, CDR2 FQNEAQ (reference sequence). This CDR3 is 16 amino acids long. CDR3 protein: CASSPPMAGVQYEQYF. DNA of the CDR3: TGTGCCAGCAGCCCCCCCATGGCGGGAGTCCAATACGAGCAGTACTTC.